Listed below are T cell receptor beta chains from one sample, sequenced in a study of regulatory T cells in long-lasting Graves disease. TCRdb redid the calling of the multiplex PCR reads with MiXCR, one entry per CDR3 protein. The sample includes around 500,000 distinct CDR3 sequences, 15% to 20% of them seen just once. These data were also reused for a study on T cells in Graves' hyperthyroidism and ophthalmopathy.

The specimen comprised peripheral blood mononuclear cells (PBMCs), sampled at new diagnosis, from a patient treated with antithyroid drugs. The receptors were gathered from a woman aged 35-65 years with Graves disease. Both conserved end residues are part of each CDR3. Fields, in order: V gene, J gene, CDR3 protein.

TRBV7-9	TRBJ2-1	CASRRGTGAFYEQFF
TRBV20-1	TRBJ1-5	CSATGGLYSNQPQHF
TRBV7-8	TRBJ2-1	CASSLAGKEYEQFF
TRBV27	TRBJ2-5	CASSLSGGAIPGETQYF
TRBV2	TRBJ2-5	CASSGILVGGRTSQETQYF
TRBV3-1	TRBJ1-2	CASSQVTTSNYGYTF
TRBV6-1	TRBJ2-2	CASRGDSVTGELFF
TRBV20-1	TRBJ2-7	CSVTKPSQGAREQYF
TRBV6-1	TRBJ2-3	CASSRSRGSTDTQYF
TRBV11-2	TRBJ2-3	CATLRGRADTQYF
TRBV29-1	TRBJ1-5	CSVVAGDSNQPQHF
TRBV30	TRBJ2-5	CAWSVVGGPGTQYF
TRBV27	TRBJ1-2	CASRIGGGPNYGYTF
TRBV4-1	TRBJ2-3	CASSGLGWDTQYF
TRBV5-4	TRBJ2-3	CASSNGDTQYF
TRBV7-2	TRBJ1-2	CASSLDQAVTMGYTF
TRBV4-1	NA	CASSQSLGRLNEQFF